The 20 T cell receptor beta chains below all came from one sample that was sequenced in a study of CXCR3-negative and CXCR3-positive naive CD8 T cells. Study-level points and caveats: Compared with CXCR3-negative naive cells, CXCR3-positive naive cells showed more hydrophobic TRB CDR3s.

These receptors have no identified antigens. Carrying UMI labels, the TRB cDNA libraries were prepared through 5' RACE. TCRdb processed the 5' RACE reads again and assigns one entry to each CDR3 protein, with no DNA. Its table lists 150,000 to 180,000 distinct CDR3 sequences. Sequenced sample: naive CXCR3+ CD8+ T cells from blood. Noted subset: CD45RO-CCR7+CD27+CD95- naive CD8+ T cells expressing CXCR3 (TNR3+). These receptors were obtained from a human donor in good health. Some clones in this sample may be carry-over from other donors' samples.

The chain uses TRBV6-6 and TRBJ2-7; as DNA is missing, the TRBD1 call by TCRdb cannot be tested. The CDR3 has 16 amino acids. Germline-derived CDR1 and CDR2 are MNHNY and SVGAGI (reference sequence). CDR3 protein: CASSLASGGQGYEQYF.

The V call is TRBV4-3, the J call TRBJ2-1; the TCRdb D gene call, TRBD1, has no DNA to confirm it. The germline V gene has CDR1 LGHNA and CDR2 YSLEER. CDR3 length: 16 amino acids. The CDR3 loop is CASSQDRGLGDGEQFF.

CDR3 sequence reads: CASIPVPANYGYTF. The chain has TRBV7-9 and TRBJ1-2; lacking DNA, the TRBD1 call made by TCRdb goes unchecked. This CDR3 has 14 amino acids. The V gene's germline CDR1 is SEHNR and CDR2 FQNEAQ (reference sequence). Together with reference TRBV7-9 and TRBJ1-2, the CDR3 gives the full variable domain: DTGVSQNPRHKITKRGQNVTFRCDPISEHNRLYWYRQTLGQGPEFLTYFQNEAQLEKSRLLSDRFSAERPKGSFSTLEIQRTEQGDSAMYLCASIPVPANYGYTFGSGTRLTVV.

This chain joins TRBV27 and TRBJ1-4; the D call of TRBD1 rests on TCRdb alone, since no DNA is present to check it. CDR3 length: 16 amino acids. The germline V gene has CDR1 MNHEY and CDR2 SMNVEV (reference sequence). The CDR3 is CASSLGRGVNNEKLFF. Based on the CDR3 plus reference TRBV27 and TRBJ1-4, the full variable domain is EAQVTQNPRYLITVTGKKLTVTCSQNMNHEYMSWYRQDPGLGLRQIYYSMNVEVTDKGDVPEGYKVSRKEKRNFPLILESPSPNQTSLYFCASSLGRGVNNEKLFFGSGTQLSVL.

The chain carries TRBV10-1 and TRBJ2-1; absent DNA, TCRdb's TRBD2 call cannot be checked. This CDR3 has 13 residues. Per germline, CDR1 WNHNN and CDR2 SYGVQD (reference sequence). CDR3 sequence: CASSASGLNEQFF.

The V and J genes are TRBV28 and TRBJ2-1; as DNA is missing, the TRBD2 call by TCRdb cannot be tested. The CDR3 has 13 residues. CDR1 and CDR2 (germline): MDHEN, SYDVKM. The CDR3 is CASSLRLRGEQFF.

J is TRBJ1-1 and V is TRBV9. CDR1 SGDLS and CDR2 YYNGEE come from the germline V gene. The length of the CDR3 is 13 residues. CDR3 sequence reads: CASSGNMNTEAFF.

V gene TRBV19 combines with J gene TRBJ2-1; the D call from TCRdb, TRBD2, cannot be confirmed without DNA. The CDR3 spans 16 residues. Germline lookup yields CDR1 LNHDA and CDR2 SQIVND (reference sequence). CDR3 sequence: CATKVPSGSSYNEQFF.

This chain joins TRBV7-6 and TRBJ2-5; TCRdb's assignment of TRBD2 cannot be checked, as there is no DNA. The CDR3 is 20 amino acids. In germline, CDR1 is SGHVS, CDR2 FNYEAQ. The CDR3 here is CASSLAAGLAGVRAGETQYF.

The V gene is TRBV24-1, the J gene TRBJ2-5; TCRdb proposes TRBD2, but this gene call is untestable without DNA. Per germline, CDR1 KGHDR and CDR2 SFDVKD. The CDR3 is 16 amino acids. CDR3 loop: CATSGRTYAQQETQYF.

J is TRBJ2-2 and V is TRBV4-3; TCRdb's D gene call, TRBD1, goes unchecked for lack of DNA. The length of the CDR3 is 16 residues. Germline V gene lookup returns CDR1 LGHNA and CDR2 YSLEER. CDR3 sequence: CASSQDGGTNTGELFF.

The genes are TRBV9 and TRBJ2-2; the TCRdb D gene call, TRBD2, has no DNA to confirm it. Germline V gene sequence: CDR1 SGDLS, CDR2 YYNGEE. The CDR3 contains 13 residues. CDR3 amino acids: CASSNREAGELFF. The complete variable domain, with remaining parts taken from reference TRBV9 and TRBJ2-2, reads DSGVTQTPKHLITATGQRVTLRCSPRSGDLSVYWYQQSLDQGLQFLIQYYNGEERAKGNILERFSAQQFPDLHSELNLSSLELGDSALYFCASSNREAGELFFGEGSRLTVL.

The chain links TRBV28 to TRBJ2-7; the D call from TCRdb, TRBD2, cannot be confirmed without DNA. CDR1 MDHEN and CDR2 SYDVKM come from the germline V gene. The CDR3 loop spans 15 amino acids. The chain's CDR3 is CASSLKGLAGVEQYF.

This chain uses TRBV7-9 with TRBJ2-7; there is no DNA to check the TCRdb D call of TRBD1. There are 13 residues in the CDR3. The V gene's germline CDR1 is SEHNR and CDR2 FQNEAQ (reference sequence). CDR3 sequence reads: CASSSGQNYEQYF.

The genes are TRBV11-2 and TRBJ2-2; without DNA, the TCRdb call of TRBD1 cannot be checked. The CDR3 extends over 15 amino acids. CDR1 and CDR2 from the germline V gene are SGHAT and FQNNGV. This CDR3 reads CASSLRTGATGELFF.

The CDR3 sequence: CSVQTYTGELFF. V is TRBV29-1 and J is TRBJ2-2. CDR1 is SQVTM and CDR2 is ANQGSEA in the germline V gene. This CDR3 is built from 12 residues.

The V gene is TRBV28, the J gene TRBJ2-7; the D gene TCRdb calls, TRBD1, cannot be checked with no DNA. This CDR3 region has 14 residues. The germline V gene encodes CDR1 MDHEN and CDR2 SYDVKM. This CDR3 is CASSSPQGAWEQYF. Based on the CDR3 plus reference TRBV28 and TRBJ2-7, the full variable domain is DVKVTQSSRYLVKRTGEKVFLECVQDMDHENMFWYRQDPGLGLRLIYFSYDVKMKEKGDIPEGYSVSREKKERFSLILESASTNQTSMYLCASSSPQGAWEQYFGPGTRLTVT.

The chain carries TRBV12-3 or TRBV12-4 and TRBJ2-2. The CDR3 totals 12 residues. The chain's CDR3 is CASSFGPGELFF.

The chain joins TRBV4-2 to TRBJ1-1; there is no DNA to check the TCRdb D call of TRBD1. Per germline, CDR1 LGHNA and CDR2 YNFKEQ. CDR3 length equals 14 residues. The CDR3 sequence is CASSQKDRGPEAFF.

The CDR3 loop reads CASSLPTSGSSYNEQFF. The chain has TRBV7-2 and TRBJ2-1; checking the TCRdb D call of TRBD2 is not possible without DNA. Per the germline V gene, CDR1 is SGHTA and CDR2 is FQGNSA. The CDR3 contains 17 residues.